This entry features one T cell receptor (beta chain) sequence. Its antigen is unknown. One junction end disagrees with the germline gene, perhaps due to a read error. This CDR3 comprises 14 residues. The germline V gene has CDR1 LGHNA and CDR2 YNFKEQ. The data were obtained in a study of tumor-infiltrating lymphocytes in primary liver carcinoma. Study outcomes and limitations: Less overlap was seen in tumor-adjacent and tumor-blood pairs than in tumor region pairs. No comparison of CD4+ and CD8+ repertoires was made, since the samples were bulk unsorted. The difference in top-250-clone fraction between tumors and blood was significant, favoring tumors (p = 0.039).

A primer in the constant region served to generate TCR beta cDNA from approximately 500 ng of total RNA. Nested multiplex PCR, run for three rounds with slightly modified ARM-PCR, yielded TCR beta libraries. A C-beta reverse primer was combined with TRBV1-TRBV30 forward primers in the first two PCR rounds, and each round had around 11 cycles. MiXCR was run by TCRdb on the multiplex PCR reads, yielding one entry per CDR3 protein. The data show 150,000 to 200,000 distinct CDR3 sequences, with 50% to 75% seen just once and approximately 67% held by the top ten. Germline DNA was extracted alongside blood RNA, which was obtained from unsorted whole blood. Every patient had chronic HBV infection and was treatment-naive.

The chain links TRBV4-2 to TRBJ2-1; maybe TRBD2 (5 bases). The sequenced sample was peripheral blood. The TCR comes from a man in his forties with primary liver carcinoma and hepatitis B virus infection. In DNA, the CDR3 is TGTGCCATCAGCCAAGAACCAGAGGGAATTGAGCAGTTCTTC. Amino acids: CAISQEPEGIEQFF.